This T cell receptor beta chain emerged from a study of molecular identifiers for immune sequencing clone quantification. Study information: Replicate runs used RNA from about 20,000 or 100,000 naive CD8 cells, which was split five ways into aliquots, and four of those aliquots were then sequenced.

The sample holds many counts of this clonotype. From the PCR reads, TCRdb called clonotypes with MiXCR, one entry per CDR3 protein. The data show approximately 41,000 distinct CDR3 sequences, 15% to 20% seen once. The V end was cut by 4 bases, the J end by 4 bases, with 13 bases between. The CDR3 is 14 residues long. This sequence joins TRBV12-3 or TRBV12-4 and TRBJ2-5; D perhaps matches TRBD1 (5 bases). The specimen was naive CD8+ T cells from blood, with Jurkat cell RNA spiked in. Subset indicated: FACS-sorted CD8+CD4-CCR7+CD45RA+ naive T cells. This receptor was taken from a human donor in good health. Some libraries in this study had Jurkat cell RNA spiked in. CDR3: CASSSYKGRETQYF. DNA of the CDR3: TGTGCCAGCAGTTCCTACAAGGGGCGAGAGACCCAGTACTTC.